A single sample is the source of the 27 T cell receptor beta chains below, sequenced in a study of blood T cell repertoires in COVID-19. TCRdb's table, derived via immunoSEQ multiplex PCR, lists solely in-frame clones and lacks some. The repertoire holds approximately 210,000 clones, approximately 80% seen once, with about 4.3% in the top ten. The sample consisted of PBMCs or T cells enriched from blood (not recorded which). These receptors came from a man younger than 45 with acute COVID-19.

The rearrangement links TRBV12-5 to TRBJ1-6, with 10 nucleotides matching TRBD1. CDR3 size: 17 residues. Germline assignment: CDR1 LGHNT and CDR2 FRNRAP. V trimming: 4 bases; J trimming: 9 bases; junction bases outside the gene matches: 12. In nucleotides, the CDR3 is TGTGCTAGTGGTTCCTTTTCGACAGGGGGCAGGGGTTCACCCCTCCACTTT. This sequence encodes CASGSFSTGGRGSPLHF.

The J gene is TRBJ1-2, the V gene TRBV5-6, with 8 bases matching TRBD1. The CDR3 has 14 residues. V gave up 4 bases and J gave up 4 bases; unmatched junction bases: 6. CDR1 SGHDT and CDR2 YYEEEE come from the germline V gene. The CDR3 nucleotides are TGTGCCAGCAGCGTGGACAGGGATAGCTATGGCTACACCTTC. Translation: CASSVDRDSYGYTF. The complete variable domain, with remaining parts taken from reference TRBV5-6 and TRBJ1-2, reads DAGVTQSPTHLIKTRGQQVTLRCSPKSGHDTVSWYQQALGQGPQFIFQYYEEEERQRGNFPDRFSGHQFPNYSSELNVNALLLGDSALYLCASSVDRDSYGYTFGSGTRLTVV.

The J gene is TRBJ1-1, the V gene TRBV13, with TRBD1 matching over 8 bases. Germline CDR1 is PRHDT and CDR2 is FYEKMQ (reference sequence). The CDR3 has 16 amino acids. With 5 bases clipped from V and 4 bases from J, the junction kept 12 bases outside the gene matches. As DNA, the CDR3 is TGTGCCAGCAGCGGTACGCGGGCAGGGGGCCGCACTGAAGCTTTCTTT. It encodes CASSGTRAGGRTEAFF.

The CDR3 is CASSLTGTGLPLHF. The DNA for the CDR3 is TGTGCCAGCAGCTTAACTGGGACAGGGTTACCCCTCCACTTT. This sequence joins TRBV7-3 and TRBJ1-6; TRBD1 matches 9 bases. With V trimmed by 0 bases and J by 12 bases, 3 bases remained unmatched. CDR1 and CDR2 (germline): SGHTA, FQGTGA. CDR3 length: 14 residues.

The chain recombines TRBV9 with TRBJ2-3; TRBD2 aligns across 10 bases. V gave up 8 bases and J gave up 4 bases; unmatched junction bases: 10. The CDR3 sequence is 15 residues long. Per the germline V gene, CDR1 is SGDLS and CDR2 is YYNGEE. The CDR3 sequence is CASGTSGGAPDTQYF. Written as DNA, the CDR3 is TGTGCCAGTGGGACGAGCGGGGGGGCCCCAGATACGCAGTATTTT.

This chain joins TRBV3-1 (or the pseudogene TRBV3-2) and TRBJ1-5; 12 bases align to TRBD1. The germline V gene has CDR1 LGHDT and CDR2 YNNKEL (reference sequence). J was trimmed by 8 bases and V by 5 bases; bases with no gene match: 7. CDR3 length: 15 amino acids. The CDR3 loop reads CASSSGQGAREPQHF. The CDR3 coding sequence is TGTGCCAGCAGCTCGGGACAGGGGGCGAGAGAGCCCCAGCATTTT.

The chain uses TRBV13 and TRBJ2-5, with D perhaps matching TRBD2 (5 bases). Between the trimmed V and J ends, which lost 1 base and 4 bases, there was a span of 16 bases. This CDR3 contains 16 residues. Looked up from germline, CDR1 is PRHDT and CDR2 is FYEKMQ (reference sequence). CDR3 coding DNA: TGTGCCAGCAGCTTAGTGGGGTCTCCCGAGGGAGAGACCCAGTACTTC. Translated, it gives CASSLVGSPEGETQYF.

The CDR3 DNA sequence: TGTGCCAGCAGCGGGGGGACAGGGGGCGCTTATTCACCCCTCCACTTT. Translating gives CASSGGTGGAYSPLHF. The V call is TRBV9, the J call TRBJ1-6, with 12 bases lining up with TRBD1. Per germline, CDR1 SGDLS and CDR2 YYNGEE. The V gene end was trimmed by 3 bases and the J gene end by 8 bases; junction bases not matched to a gene: 6. CDR3 length: 16 amino acids.

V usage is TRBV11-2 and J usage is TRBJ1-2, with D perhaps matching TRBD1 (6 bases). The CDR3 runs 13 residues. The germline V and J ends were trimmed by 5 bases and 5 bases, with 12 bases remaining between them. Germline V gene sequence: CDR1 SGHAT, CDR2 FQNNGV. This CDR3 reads CASSIGGVYGYTF. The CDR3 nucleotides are TGTGCCAGCAGCATAGGGGGAGTTTATGGCTACACCTTC. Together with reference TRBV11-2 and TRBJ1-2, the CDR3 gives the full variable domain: EAGVAQSPRYKIIEKRQSVAFWCNPISGHATLYWYQQILGQGPKLLIQFQNNGVVDDSQLPKDRFSAERLKGVDSTLKIQPAKLEDSAVYLCASSIGGVYGYTFGSGTRLTVV.

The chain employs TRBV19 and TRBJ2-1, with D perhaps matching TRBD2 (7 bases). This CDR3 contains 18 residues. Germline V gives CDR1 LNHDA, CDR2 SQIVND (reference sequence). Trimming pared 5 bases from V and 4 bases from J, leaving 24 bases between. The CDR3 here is CASSPKAPGGAEYNEQFF. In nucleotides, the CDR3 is TGTGCCAGTAGTCCGAAAGCCCCTGGGGGGGCCGAATACAATGAGCAGTTCTTC.

Here the CDR3 reads CASSGLSGVYGYTF. The CDR3 nucleotides read TGTGCCAGCAGTGGGCTTAGCGGGGTCTATGGCTACACCTTC. The chain carries TRBV25-1 and TRBJ1-2; D remains unclear. V was clipped by 4 bases and J by 4 bases, with 13 bases between them. CDR3 length: 14 amino acids. The V gene's germline CDR1 is MGHDK and CDR2 SYGVNS.

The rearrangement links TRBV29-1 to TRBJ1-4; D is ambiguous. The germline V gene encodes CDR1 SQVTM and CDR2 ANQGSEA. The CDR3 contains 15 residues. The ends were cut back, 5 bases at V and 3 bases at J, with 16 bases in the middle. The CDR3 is CSVRPGSLPNEKLFF. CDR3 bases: TGCAGCGTTCGGCCGGGGTCGTTACCTAATGAAAAACTGTTTTTT. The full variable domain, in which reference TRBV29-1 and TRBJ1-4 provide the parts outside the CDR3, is SAVISQKPSRDICQRGTSLTIQCQVDSQVTMMFWYRQQPGQSLTLIATANQGSEATYESGFVIDKFPISRPNLTFSTLTVSNMSPEDSSIYLCSVRPGSLPNEKLFFGSGTQLSVL.

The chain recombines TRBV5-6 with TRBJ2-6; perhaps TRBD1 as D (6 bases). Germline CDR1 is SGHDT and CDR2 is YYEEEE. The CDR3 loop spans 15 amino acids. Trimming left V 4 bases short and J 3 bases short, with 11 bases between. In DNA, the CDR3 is TGTGCCAGCAGCGATGACAGGTATGGGGCCAACGTCCTGACTTTC. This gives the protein CASSDDRYGANVLTF. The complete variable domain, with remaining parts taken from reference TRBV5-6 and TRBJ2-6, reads DAGVTQSPTHLIKTRGQQVTLRCSPKSGHDTVSWYQQALGQGPQFIFQYYEEEERQRGNFPDRFSGHQFPNYSSELNVNALLLGDSALYLCASSDDRYGANVLTFGAGSRLTVL.

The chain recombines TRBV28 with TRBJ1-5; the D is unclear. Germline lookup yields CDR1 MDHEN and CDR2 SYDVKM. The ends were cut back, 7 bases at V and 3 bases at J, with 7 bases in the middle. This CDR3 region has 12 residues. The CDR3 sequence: CASKRDNQPQHF. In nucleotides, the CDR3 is TGTGCCAGCAAGCGAGACAATCAGCCCCAGCATTTT.

CDR3 region: CASSYVGTGVDNEQFF. The CDR3 DNA reads as TGTGCCAGCAGTTACGTTGGGACAGGGGTGGATAATGAGCAGTTCTTC. The genes are TRBV6-2 or TRBV6-3 and TRBJ2-1; the match to TRBD1 covers 10 bases. The CDR3 runs to 16 residues. The germline CDR1 and CDR2 sequences are MNHEY and SVGEGT. Trimming cost V 2 bases and J 7 bases; bases outside gene matches: 8.

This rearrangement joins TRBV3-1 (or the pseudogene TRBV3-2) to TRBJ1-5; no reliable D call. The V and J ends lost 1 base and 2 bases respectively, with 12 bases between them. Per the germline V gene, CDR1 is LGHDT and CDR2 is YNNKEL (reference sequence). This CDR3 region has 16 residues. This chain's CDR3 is CASSQGSAEGNQPQHF. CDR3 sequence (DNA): TGTGCCAGCAGCCAAGGCTCAGCCGAGGGCAATCAGCCCCAGCATTTT.

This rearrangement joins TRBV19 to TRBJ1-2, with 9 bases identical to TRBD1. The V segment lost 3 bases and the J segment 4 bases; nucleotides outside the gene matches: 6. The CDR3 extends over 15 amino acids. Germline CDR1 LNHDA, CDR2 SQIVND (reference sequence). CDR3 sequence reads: CASSMGTGSSYGYTF. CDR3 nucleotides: TGTGCCAGTAGTATGGGGACAGGGAGCTCCTATGGCTACACCTTC.

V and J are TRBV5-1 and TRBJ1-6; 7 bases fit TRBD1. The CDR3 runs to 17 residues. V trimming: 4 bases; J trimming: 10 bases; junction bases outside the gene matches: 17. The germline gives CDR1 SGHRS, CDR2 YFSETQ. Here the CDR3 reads CASSLDGAGGKGSPLHF. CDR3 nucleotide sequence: TGCGCCAGCAGCCTTGACGGGGCAGGGGGAAAGGGATCACCCCTCCACTTT.

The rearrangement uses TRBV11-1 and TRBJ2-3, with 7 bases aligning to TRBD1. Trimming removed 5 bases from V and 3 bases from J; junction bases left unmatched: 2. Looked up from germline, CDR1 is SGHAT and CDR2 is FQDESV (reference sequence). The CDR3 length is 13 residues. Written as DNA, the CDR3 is TGTGCCAGCAGCGACAGGGTAACAGATACGCAGTATTTT. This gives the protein CASSDRVTDTQYF.

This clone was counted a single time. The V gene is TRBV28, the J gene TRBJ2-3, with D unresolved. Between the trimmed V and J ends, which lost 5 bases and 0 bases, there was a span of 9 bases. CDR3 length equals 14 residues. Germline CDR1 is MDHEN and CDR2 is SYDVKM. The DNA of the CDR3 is TGTGCCAGCAGTCTACTCGGGAGCACAGATACGCAGTATTTT. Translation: CASSLLGSTDTQYF.

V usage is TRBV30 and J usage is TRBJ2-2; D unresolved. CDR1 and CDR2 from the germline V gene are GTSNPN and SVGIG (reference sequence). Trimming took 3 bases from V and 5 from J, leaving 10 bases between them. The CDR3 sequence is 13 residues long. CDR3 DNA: TGTGCCTGGAGGCCCAGGCCGACCGGGGAGCTGTTTTTT. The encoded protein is CAWRPRPTGELFF.

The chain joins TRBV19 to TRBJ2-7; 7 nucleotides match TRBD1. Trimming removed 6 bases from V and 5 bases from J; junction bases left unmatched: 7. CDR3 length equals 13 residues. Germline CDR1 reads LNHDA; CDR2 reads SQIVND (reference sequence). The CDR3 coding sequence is TGTGCCAGTAGGCGGACAGGTAACGACGAGCAGTACTTC. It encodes CASRRTGNDEQYF.

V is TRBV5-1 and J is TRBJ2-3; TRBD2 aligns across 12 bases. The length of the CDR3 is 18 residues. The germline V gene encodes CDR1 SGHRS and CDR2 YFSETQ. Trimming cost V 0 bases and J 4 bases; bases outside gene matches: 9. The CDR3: CASSLEPSGGAGADTQYF. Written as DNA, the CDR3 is TGCGCCAGCAGCTTGGAGCCTAGCGGGGGGGCAGGTGCAGATACGCAGTATTTT.

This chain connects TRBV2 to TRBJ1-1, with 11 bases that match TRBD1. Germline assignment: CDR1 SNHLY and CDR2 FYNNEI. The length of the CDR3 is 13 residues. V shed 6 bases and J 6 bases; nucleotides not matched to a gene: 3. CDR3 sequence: CASRDRGPSEAFF. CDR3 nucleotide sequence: TGTGCCAGCAGGGACAGGGGGCCCTCTGAAGCTTTCTTT.

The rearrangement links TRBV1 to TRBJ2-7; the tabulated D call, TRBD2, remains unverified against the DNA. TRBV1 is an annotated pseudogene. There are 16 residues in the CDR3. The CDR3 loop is CTSSPATSRSSYEQYF. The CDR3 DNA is TGCACCAGCAGTCCCGCGACCTCAAGGAGCTCCTACGAGCAGTACTTC.

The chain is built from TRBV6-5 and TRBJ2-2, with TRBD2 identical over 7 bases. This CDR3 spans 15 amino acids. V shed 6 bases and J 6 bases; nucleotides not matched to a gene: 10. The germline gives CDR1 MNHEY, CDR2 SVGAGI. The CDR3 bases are TGTGCCAGCAGAAGAAATACGGGGGGTCCCGGGGAGCTGTTTTTT. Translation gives CASRRNTGGPGELFF.

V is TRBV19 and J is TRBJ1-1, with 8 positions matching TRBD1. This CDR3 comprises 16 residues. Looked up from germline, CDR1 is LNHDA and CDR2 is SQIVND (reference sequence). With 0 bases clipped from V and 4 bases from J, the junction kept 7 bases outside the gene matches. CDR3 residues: CASSIEAGGRGTEAFF. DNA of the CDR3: TGTGCCAGTAGTATAGAAGCAGGGGGCAGGGGCACTGAAGCTTTCTTT.